This record looks at one TCR beta chain sequence and its context. As yet, its antigen is unknown. This CDR3 has 15 amino acids. UMI-labeled 5' RACE yielded the TRB cDNA libraries. TCRdb reprocessed the 5' RACE reads; each CDR3 protein has one entry and no DNA is given. The table for this sample gives about 84,000 distinct CDR3 sequences. This entry belongs to a study of CXCR3-negative and CXCR3-positive naive CD8 T cells. General observations from the study: TRB CDR3 properties served as the basis for inferring TCR strength, and surface CD5 was comparable between naive subsets. CXCR3-positive naive cells carried more hydrophobic TRB CDR3s than CXCR3-negative naive cells did. In cryopreserved cells, CXCR3 expression partially decreased, and fresh PBMCs were used in most assays.

Each CD8+ T cell subset was sorted in triplicate, a few hundred thousand cells each. The sequence was collected from a human donor in good health. Some clones in this sample may be carry-over from other donors' samples. Sample: naive CXCR3+ CD8+ T cells from blood. Described subset: CD45RO-CCR7+CD27+CD95- naive CD8+ T cells expressing CXCR3 (TNR3+). The chain uses TRBV12-3 or TRBV12-4 and TRBJ2-7; checking the TCRdb D call of TRBD1 is not possible without DNA. CDR3 loop: CASSWGPGGSYEQYF.